Listed here are 20 T cell receptor beta chains from one sample, sequenced in a study of blood T cell repertoires in COVID-19. Libraries were prepared by immunoSEQ multiplex PCR; TCRdb keeps only in-frame clonotypes and omits some of them. The repertoire holds about 55,000 clones, 90% seen once, with roughly 14% in the top ten. The sample consisted of peripheral blood. The receptors come from a human donor with active COVID-19. The donor label of this sample is uncertain.

The J gene is TRBJ2-7, the V gene TRBV18, with 7 positions matching TRBD1. The V gene's germline CDR1 is KGHSH and CDR2 LQKENI. After removal of 2 bases from V and 6 bases from J, the junction contained 4 bases not matched to a gene. This CDR3 region has 13 residues. This CDR3 is CASSPRDRAEQYV. The CDR3 DNA sequence: TGTGCCAGCTCACCAAGGGACAGAGCCGAGCAGTACGTC.

V is TRBV4-3 and J is TRBJ1-3; 7 bases agree with TRBD1. The germline CDR1 and CDR2 sequences are LGHNA and YSLEER. The ends lost 5 bases at V and 4 bases at J; junction bases unmatched: 11. CDR3 length equals 16 residues. CDR3 protein: CASSYRAQGEGNTIYF. Written as DNA, the CDR3 is TGCGCCAGCAGCTACAGGGCCCAGGGGGAGGGAAACACCATATATTTT.

The chain uses TRBV28 and TRBJ2-1, with 10 bases aligning to TRBD2. V lost 8 bases and J lost 4; bases outside the gene matches: 11. CDR3 size: 16 residues. Germline V CDR1 and CDR2: MDHEN, SYDVKM. Here the CDR3 reads CASGGSGGQVYNEQFF. CDR3 DNA sequence: TGTGCCAGCGGGGGTAGCGGGGGGCAGGTTTACAATGAGCAGTTCTTC.

This chain uses TRBV7-2 with TRBJ1-5; 7 nucleotides align to TRBD1. Germline V lookup: CDR1 SGHTA, CDR2 FQGNSA. The CDR3 contains 16 residues. After removal of 3 bases from V and 5 bases from J, the junction contained 10 bases not matched to a gene. The CDR3 is CASSLDWTGGDQPQHF. DNA of the CDR3: TGTGCCAGCAGCTTGGACTGGACAGGAGGGGATCAGCCCCAGCATTTT.

The chain is built from TRBV11-2 and TRBJ2-4, with 9 bases identical to TRBD2. This CDR3 contains 17 residues. Germline loops: CDR1 SGHAT, CDR2 FQNNGV. Trimming cost V 5 bases and J 6 bases; bases outside gene matches: 14. CDR3 amino acids: CASSLGASGAPGNIQYF. CDR3 DNA: TGTGCCAGCAGCCTCGGGGCTAGCGGGGCCCCCGGAAACATTCAGTACTTC.

This clone was seen a single time. The chain couples TRBV2 to TRBJ2-7; 10 bases match TRBD2. The germline CDR1 and CDR2 sequences are SNHLY and FYNNEI. The length of the CDR3 is 13 residues. V was clipped by 9 bases and J by 3 bases; unmatched bases: 5. For the CDR3, the DNA is TGTGCCAGTAAGGCTAGCGGGAGCTACGAGCAGTACTTC. Its translation: CASKASGSYEQYF.

The gene calls are TRBV3-1 (or the pseudogene TRBV3-2) and TRBJ1-3; no clear D. Germline CDR1 is LGHDT and CDR2 is YNNKEL (reference sequence). This CDR3 contains 11 residues. V was pared by 3 bases and J by 7 bases, with 4 bases between. The CDR3 here is CASSHLNTIYF. CDR3 DNA: TGTGCCAGCAGCCACCTGAACACCATATATTTT.

CDR3 sequence reads: CASSLPSGYADTQYF. DNA of the CDR3: TGCGCCAGCAGCTTGCCCTCAGGATACGCAGATACGCAGTATTTT. J is TRBJ2-3 and V is TRBV5-1, with D unresolved. Germline values: CDR1 SGHRS, CDR2 YFSETQ. The V end was cut by 1 base, the J end by 4 bases, with 13 bases between. This CDR3 spans 15 amino acids.

This clone was recorded once. Distinct nucleotide sequences in the sample also encode this CDR3. The gene calls are TRBV7-3 and TRBJ1-2, with a possible D match to TRBD1 (6 bases). Germline V gives CDR1 SGHTA, CDR2 FQGTGA. V dropped 5 bases and J dropped 2 bases, with 9 bases sitting between them. This CDR3 has 13 residues. The CDR3 spells CASSPDRNYGYTF. For the CDR3, the DNA is TGTGCCAGCAGCCCGGACAGAAACTATGGCTACACCTTC.

The gene calls are TRBV18 and TRBJ2-7, with D possibly being TRBD1 (6 bases). CDR1 and CDR2 (germline): KGHSH, LQKENI. The CDR3 has 15 amino acids. V dropped 3 bases and J dropped 4 bases, with 16 bases sitting between them. The CDR3 sequence: CASSPFRTGYYEQYF. CDR3 DNA: TGTGCCAGCTCACCTTTTCGAACAGGGTATTACGAGCAGTACTTC.

V and J are TRBV7-9 and TRBJ1-5; TRBD1 might be the D (5 bases). Germline CDR1 reads SEHNR; CDR2 reads FQNEAQ (reference sequence). V was clipped by 5 bases and J by 0 bases, with 11 bases between them. The CDR3 contains 15 residues. As DNA, the CDR3 is TGTGCCAGCAGCGACGACAGATATAGCAATCAGCCCCAGCATTTT. It translates to CASSDDRYSNQPQHF.

The chain employs TRBV3-1 (or the pseudogene TRBV3-2) and TRBJ2-7; D may be TRBD2 (7 bases). Trimming stripped 1 base from V and 3 bases from J, with 10 bases between. Germline V gene lookup returns CDR1 LGHDT and CDR2 YNNKEL (reference sequence). The CDR3 is made up of 14 amino acids. As DNA, the CDR3 is TGTGCCAGCAGCCAAGTCGGGGGGCGCTACGAGCAGTACTTC. This translates into CASSQVGGRYEQYF.

The gene calls are TRBV6-6 and TRBJ2-7; a possible D gene is TRBD1 (6 bases). There are 12 residues in the CDR3. Germline CDR1 reads MNHNY; CDR2 reads SVGAGI (reference sequence). V dropped 6 bases and J dropped 7 bases, with 13 bases sitting between them. The CDR3 loop is CASRREGEEQYV. In DNA, the CDR3 is TGTGCCAGCAGACGCGAGGGGGAGGAGCAGTACGTC.

The J gene is TRBJ1-6, the V gene TRBV5-1; D may be TRBD1 (6 bases). The CDR3 loop spans 15 amino acids. V gave up 3 bases and J gave up 6 bases, with 13 bases separating them. Per germline, CDR1 SGHRS and CDR2 YFSETQ. Here the CDR3 DNA reads TGCGCCAGCAGCTCCCGACAGGCGGGTAATTCACCCCTCCACTTT. Amino acids: CASSSRQAGNSPLHF.

The chain joins TRBV10-1 to TRBJ2-7; 8 bases fit TRBD1. CDR3 length: 16 amino acids. V lost 6 bases, J lost 2 bases, and 12 bases stayed unmatched. The germline gives CDR1 WNHNN, CDR2 SYGVQD (reference sequence). The CDR3 is CASSRDRLPSPYEQYF. The CDR3 region has the DNA TGCGCCAGCAGCCGGGACAGGCTACCTTCCCCCTACGAGCAGTACTTC.

V gene TRBV30 combines with J gene TRBJ2-3; TRBD2 aligns across 14 bases. CDR1 is GTSNPN and CDR2 is SVGIG in the germline V gene (reference sequence). V gave up 5 bases and J gave up 4 bases; unmatched junction bases: 8. The CDR3 spans 16 residues. CDR3 sequence reads: CAWGGTSGRGPDTQYF. CDR3 bases: TGTGCCTGGGGGGGGACTAGCGGGAGAGGCCCAGATACGCAGTATTTT.

This clone was counted a few times. The rearrangement joins TRBV11-2 to TRBJ2-7; D is perhaps TRBD2 (5 bases). The CDR3 has 12 residues. CDR1 is SGHAT and CDR2 is FQNNGV in the germline V gene. Trimming shortened V by 7 bases and J by 6 bases, and 13 bases separated the two germline ends. Here the CDR3 DNA reads TGTGCCAGCACCCCCGGGATGGGCGAGCAGTACTTC. Its translation is CASTPGMGEQYF. The whole variable domain, filled in from reference TRBV11-2 and TRBJ2-7, reads EAGVAQSPRYKIIEKRQSVAFWCNPISGHATLYWYQQILGQGPKLLIQFQNNGVVDDSQLPKDRFSAERLKGVDSTLKIQPAKLEDSAVYLCASTPGMGEQYFGPGTRLTVT.

The chain links TRBV20-1 to TRBJ1-4, with 8 bases aligning to TRBD1. J gave up 10 bases and V 3 bases, and 7 bases lay outside the gene matches. The germline gives CDR1 DFQATT, CDR2 SNEGSKA (reference sequence). The CDR3 has 13 amino acids. CDR3 in DNA: TGCAGTGCTAGTCTGGACAGGGATGGAAAACTGTTTTTT. Protein: CSASLDRDGKLFF.

The chain is built from TRBV9 and TRBJ1-1; 8 nucleotides agree with TRBD1. The trim removed 0 bases at V and 3 bases at J, leaving 1 base unmatched. This CDR3 has 14 residues. CDR1 is SGDLS and CDR2 is YYNGEE in the germline V gene. The CDR3 is CASSVAGGYTEAFF. The CDR3 DNA reads as TGTGCCAGCAGCGTAGCAGGGGGCTACACTGAAGCTTTCTTT.

The chain employs TRBV7-9 and TRBJ2-5, with D hard to call. The V end was cut by 1 base, the J end by 5 bases, with 14 bases between. The CDR3 is 15 residues long. CDR1 and CDR2 from the germline V gene are SEHNR and FQNEAQ (reference sequence). The CDR3 loop is CASSLERFAWETQYF. CDR3 bases: TGTGCCAGCAGCTTAGAGCGTTTTGCTTGGGAGACCCAGTACTTC.